Below, one T cell receptor (beta chain) is given with its context. This clonotype has a count of ten or more. No cognate antigen has been identified for it. There are no base qualities to consult, and no much larger clone falls within one base. Libraries were constructed by 5' RACE. For sequencing, an Illumina HiSeq 2500 was employed. A second 7 to 11 cycle PCR used a sample-barcoded 5' primer and a J-beta primer mix. Each TCR beta cDNA molecule received a unique molecular identifier from a template-switch 5' adaptor carrying 12 random nucleotides. Each sample yielded at least 2.5 million CDR3-containing paired-end reads. First-strand cDNA was synthesized from all RNA with the Mint cDNA synthesis kit, primed by a TRBC-specific oligonucleotide. After uracil-DNA glycosylase treatment, a first 18-cycle PCR used universal primers M1SS and BC2_uni_R on all cDNA. On the authors' methods: For normalization, 1 million high-quality reads, each with a distinct molecular identifier, were randomly selected from each sample. Instead of being binned into consensus sequences, reads that shared molecular identifiers were thrown out. CDR3 identification, clonotype clustering and error correction used MiTCR with a Q25 quality threshold and the strictest error-elimination algorithm. A nonparametric unseen species model with Euler transformation was used to estimate a lower bound on total TCR beta diversity. Using fastp at Q25 and MiXCR, TCRdb reprocessed the public reads and kept productive beta chains. Rows matching on CDR3 protein sequence are summarized as one entry with the most common DNA and genes. These V and J calls originate from TCRdb's pipeline instead of the authors' own analysis. Across this sample there are 700,000 to 950,000 distinct CDR3 sequences, with 58% seen only once. The ten largest clones represent around 20% of the sample.

This entry belongs to a study of blood T cells in healthy people across ages (dated by TCRdb to between 2014 and 2016). Regarding the research as a whole: In model experiments, roughly one uniquely barcoded TCR beta cDNA molecule per two T cells was captured by template switching. Using deep sequencing normalized with unique cDNA molecular identifiers, the study measured how TCR beta repertoire diversity changes with age. Donors were grouped into four age groups: young (average approximately 16 years), middle-aged (less than 40), aged (around 60) and long-lived (approximately 78). To avoid experimental bias, donors of different ages were randomly spread across the sequencing lanes. Two additional independent replicas of 1 million unique cDNA reads from the same blood draw were analyzed for two donors (one aged 18 to 29 and one aged 80 or older). Overall results and qualifications from the work: Because profiling used bulk unsorted PBMCs, naive and antigen-experienced compartments could not be compared conclusively. Observed TCR beta diversity correlated strongly with the percentage of naive T cells measured by flow cytometry. Estimates of total diversity based on one million sequenced T cells were regarded as lower bounds and as underestimates. Compared with the aged group, the long-lived group had more naive CD4+ T cells, fewer expanded clones and increased TCR diversity, suggesting age selection. Because donor CMV infection status was unknown, age-related changes in expanded clonotypes were potentially confounded. Observed TCR beta diversity per million T cells fell roughly linearly with age, and a significant reduction was already apparent by age around 39.

Relative to germline, V is missing 3 bases and J is missing 5 bases, with 10 bases of the junction outside any gene match. There are 15 amino acids in the CDR3, from cysteine to phenylalanine inclusive. The retained sequence is limited to the CDR3, 45 bases, with the frame set at the first base. The roughly 39 donors, aged roughly 6 to 100 years, were systemically healthy Caucasian individuals from Russia. Each donor gave about 9.7 milliliters of peripheral blood, drawn into EDTA-treated Vacutainer tubes. Ficoll-Paque density-gradient centrifugation was used to isolate PBMCs, with at least 6.5 million obtained per sample. Trizol reagent was used to extract total RNA from the PBMCs, yielding at least 6 micrograms per sample. The percentages of naive CD45RAhigh/CD27high T cells were determined by flow cytometry on a PBMC aliquot from every donor.

The rearranged segments are TRBV12-3 or TRBV12-4 and TRBJ2-7, and 7 junctional nucleotides match TRBD1. The sequenced material came from blood. The sequence was collected from a man aged 30 to 39 in good health. The nucleotides read TGTGCCAGCAGTTTTAGGGGGACAGCTATCAACGAGCAGTACTTC. The translation is CASSFRGTAINEQYF.